This TCR beta chain was captured by sequencing in a study of T-cell memory formation after mild COVID-19. The CDR3 is 14 amino acids. V was clipped by 5 bases and J by 5 bases, with 15 bases between them. Study-wide points: Most CD4+ clones that shrank were in CM and EM, while CD8+ ones turned up in EMRA. Pre-infection memory already had some responding clones, implying cross-reactive memory joined. Clonal second-wave expansions that peaked on day 37 had unconfirmed SARS-CoV-2 specificity.

After 5'RACE with constant-segment primers, TCR alpha and TCR beta cDNA libraries carrying sample barcodes and UMIs were obtained. MiXCR, applied by TCRdb to the 5' RACE reads, yields one record per CDR3 protein. The repertoire holds 190,000 or so distinct CDR3 sequences, with 27% as singletons. As concerns this clonotype: What it binds is not known.

The rearrangement uses TRBV12-3 or TRBV12-4 and TRBJ1-1; TRBD1 is a possible D gene (5 bases). The source is an adult woman who had mild COVID-19 (a few samples of this study predate the infection). Cell type and time point are not known. The sample consisted of PBMCs or a T cell subset sorted from them (not recorded which). CDR3 nucleotide sequence: TGTGCCAGCAGTCCTAGGTGGGACTGGACTGAAGCTTTCTTT. Protein product: CASSPRWDWTEAFF.